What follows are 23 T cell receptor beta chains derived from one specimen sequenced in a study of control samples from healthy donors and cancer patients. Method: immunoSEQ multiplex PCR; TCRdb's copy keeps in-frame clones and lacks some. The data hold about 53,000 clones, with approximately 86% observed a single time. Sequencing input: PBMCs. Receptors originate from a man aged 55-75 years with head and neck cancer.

CDR3 amino acids: CATFNPQGVHEQYF. The CDR3 DNA follows: TGTGCCACCTTCAATCCCCAGGGGGTCCACGAGCAGTACTTC. The chain carries TRBV28 and TRBJ2-7, with 7 bases matching TRBD1. The V gene's germline CDR1 is MDHEN and CDR2 SYDVKM. This CDR3 is 14 amino acids long. The junction had 14 bases not matched to a gene; V was cut back by 10 bases and J by 5 bases.

The CDR3 protein is CASRTTTGGRNEQFF. The CDR3 DNA sequence: TGTGCCAGCAGGACTACGACAGGGGGACGGAATGAGCAGTTCTTC. The rearrangement joins TRBV27 to TRBJ2-1, with 9 positions matching TRBD1. The germline V gene has CDR1 MNHEY and CDR2 SMNVEV (reference sequence). V shed 6 bases and J 7 bases; nucleotides not matched to a gene: 10. The CDR3 is made up of 15 amino acids.

The CDR3 here is CASSPRGDTQYF. The CDR3 DNA sequence: TGTGCCAGCTCACCAAGGGGTGATACGCAGTATTTT. The J gene is TRBJ2-3, the V gene TRBV18, with a weak D call TRBD1 (5 bases). Germline V lookup: CDR1 KGHSH, CDR2 LQKENI. This CDR3 has 12 residues. The V end was cut by 2 bases, the J end by 6 bases, with 6 bases between.

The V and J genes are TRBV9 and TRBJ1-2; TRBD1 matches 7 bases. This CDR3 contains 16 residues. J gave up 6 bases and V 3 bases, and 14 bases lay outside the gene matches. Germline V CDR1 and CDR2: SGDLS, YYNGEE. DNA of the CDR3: TGTGCCAGCAGCGCGACAGGGATTGGAGGGGGGAATGGCTACACCTTC. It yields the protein CASSATGIGGGNGYTF.

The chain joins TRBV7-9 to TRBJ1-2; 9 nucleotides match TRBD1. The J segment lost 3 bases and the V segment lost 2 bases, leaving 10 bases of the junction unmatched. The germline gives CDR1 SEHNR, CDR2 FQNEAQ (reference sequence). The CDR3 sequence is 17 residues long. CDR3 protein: CASSLQQTGGHDYGYTF. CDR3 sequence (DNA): TGTGCCAGCAGCTTACAACAGACAGGGGGTCATGACTATGGCTACACCTTC.

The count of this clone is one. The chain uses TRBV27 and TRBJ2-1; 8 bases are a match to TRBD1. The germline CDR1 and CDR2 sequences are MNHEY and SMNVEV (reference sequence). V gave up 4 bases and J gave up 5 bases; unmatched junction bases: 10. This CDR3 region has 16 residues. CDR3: CASSSIVGQGNNEQFF. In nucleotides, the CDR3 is TGTGCCAGCAGTTCCATTGTAGGACAGGGCAACAATGAGCAGTTCTTC.

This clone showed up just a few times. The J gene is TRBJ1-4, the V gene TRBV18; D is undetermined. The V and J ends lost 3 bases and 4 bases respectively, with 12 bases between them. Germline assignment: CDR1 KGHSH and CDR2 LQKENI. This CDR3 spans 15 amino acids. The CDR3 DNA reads TGTGCCAGCTCACCCGTGACGGATATTAATGAAAAACTGTTTTTT. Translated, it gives CASSPVTDINEKLFF.

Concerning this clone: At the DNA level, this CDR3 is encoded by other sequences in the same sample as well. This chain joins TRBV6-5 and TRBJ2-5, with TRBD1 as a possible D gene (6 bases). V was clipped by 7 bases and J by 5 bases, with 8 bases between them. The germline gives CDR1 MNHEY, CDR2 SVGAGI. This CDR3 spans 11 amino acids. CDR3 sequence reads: CASIRGETQYF. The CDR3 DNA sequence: TGTGCCAGCATTAGGGGGGAGACCCAGTACTTC.

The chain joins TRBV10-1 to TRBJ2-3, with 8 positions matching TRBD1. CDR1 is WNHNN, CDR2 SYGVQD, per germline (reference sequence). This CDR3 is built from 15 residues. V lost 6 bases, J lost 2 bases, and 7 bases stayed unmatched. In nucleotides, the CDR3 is TGCGCCAGCAGCCTAGGACAGGGAACCACAGATACGCAGTATTTT. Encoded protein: CASSLGQGTTDTQYF.

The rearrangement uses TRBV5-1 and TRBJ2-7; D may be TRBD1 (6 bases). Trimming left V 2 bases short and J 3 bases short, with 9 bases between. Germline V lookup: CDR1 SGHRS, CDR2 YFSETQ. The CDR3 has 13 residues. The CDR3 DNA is TGCGCCAGCAGCTTCCAGGGGAACTACGAGCAGTACTTC. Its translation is CASSFQGNYEQYF.

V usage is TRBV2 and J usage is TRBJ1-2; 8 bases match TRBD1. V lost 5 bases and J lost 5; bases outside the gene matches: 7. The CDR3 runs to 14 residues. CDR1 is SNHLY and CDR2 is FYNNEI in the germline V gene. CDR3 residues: CASSKDRGSYGYTF. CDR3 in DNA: TGTGCCAGCAGTAAAGACAGGGGTTCTTATGGCTACACCTTC.

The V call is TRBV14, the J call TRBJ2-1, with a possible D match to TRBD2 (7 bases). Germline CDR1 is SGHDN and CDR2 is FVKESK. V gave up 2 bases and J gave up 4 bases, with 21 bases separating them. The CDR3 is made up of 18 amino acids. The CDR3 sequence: CASSQTLGGRGPYNEQFF. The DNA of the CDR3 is TGTGCCAGCAGCCAAACCCTGGGGGGGCGGGGTCCTTACAATGAGCAGTTCTTC.

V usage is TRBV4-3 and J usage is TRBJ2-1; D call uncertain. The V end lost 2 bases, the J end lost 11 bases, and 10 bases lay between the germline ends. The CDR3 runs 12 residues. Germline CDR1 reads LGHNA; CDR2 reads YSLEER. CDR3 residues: CASSQLGSKQFF. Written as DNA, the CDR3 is TGCGCCAGCAGCCAATTGGGCAGTAAGCAGTTCTTC.

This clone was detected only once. CDR3 in DNA: TGTGCCAGCAGACAGAACACCGGGGAGCTGTTTTTT. Its protein product is CASRQNTGELFF. The chain combines TRBV28 with TRBJ2-2; no reliable D call. This CDR3 region has 12 residues. The V gene's germline CDR1 is MDHEN and CDR2 SYDVKM. Trimming left V 6 bases short and J 1 base short, with 3 bases between.

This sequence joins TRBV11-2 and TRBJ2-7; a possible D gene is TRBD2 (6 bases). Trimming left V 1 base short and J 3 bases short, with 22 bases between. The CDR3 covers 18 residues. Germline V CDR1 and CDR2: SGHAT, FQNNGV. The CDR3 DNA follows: TGTGCCAGCAGCTTAGGTGGGAGGTGGGGGATGCGGTTCTACGAGCAGTACTTC. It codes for CASSLGGRWGMRFYEQYF.

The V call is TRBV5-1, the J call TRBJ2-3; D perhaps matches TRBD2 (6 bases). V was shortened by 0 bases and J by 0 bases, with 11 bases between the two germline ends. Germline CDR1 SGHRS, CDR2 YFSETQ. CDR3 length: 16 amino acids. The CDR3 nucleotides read TGCGCCAGCAGCTTGGGCGCGGGGATAAGCACAGATACGCAGTATTTT. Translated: CASSLGAGISTDTQYF.

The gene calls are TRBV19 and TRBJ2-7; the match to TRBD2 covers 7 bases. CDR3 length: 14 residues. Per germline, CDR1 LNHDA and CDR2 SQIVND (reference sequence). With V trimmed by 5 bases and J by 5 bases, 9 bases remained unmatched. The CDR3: CASSSWGGQDEQYF. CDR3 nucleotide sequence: TGTGCCAGTAGTTCCTGGGGGGGTCAGGACGAGCAGTACTTC. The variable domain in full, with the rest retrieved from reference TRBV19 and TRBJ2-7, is DGGITQSPKYLFRKEGQNVTLSCEQNLNHDAMYWYRQDPGQGLRLIYYSQIVNDFQKGDIAEGYSVSREKKESFPLTVTSAQKNPTAFYLCASSSWGGQDEQYFGPGTRLTVT.

CDR3 in DNA: TGTGCCGCTACGTTGGGGGACACAGATACGCAGTATTTT. Translated, it gives CAATLGDTDTQYF. The chain combines TRBV7-9 with TRBJ2-3; D may be TRBD1 or TRBD2 (5 bases each). V lost 11 bases and J 2 bases, leaving 14 bases between the germline ends. Germline assignment: CDR1 SEHNR and CDR2 FQNEAQ (reference sequence). The CDR3 spans 13 residues. The complete variable domain, with remaining parts taken from reference TRBV7-9 and TRBJ2-3, reads DTGVSQNPRHKITKRGQNVTFRCDPISEHNRLYWYRQTLGQGPEFLTYFQNEAQLEKSRLLSDRFSAERPKGSFSTLEIQRTEQGDSAMYLCAATLGDTDTQYFGPGTRLTVL.

The CDR3 is CASSSQFGTEAFF. CDR3 coding DNA: TGTGCCAGCAGCTCCCAATTCGGCACTGAAGCTTTCTTT. This chain uses TRBV7-3 with TRBJ1-1; no firm D call. V lost 4 bases and J lost 4, with 10 bases in between. CDR3 length equals 13 residues. Per the germline V gene, CDR1 is SGHTA and CDR2 is FQGTGA.

The CDR3 nucleotides are TGTGCCAGCAGTGATGGGCAGCGCAAGACAGGGCACTTCTTC. It is translated as CASSDGQRKTGHFF. This rearrangement joins TRBV2 to TRBJ2-1; 7 positions match TRBD1. CDR1 is SNHLY and CDR2 is FYNNEI in the germline V gene. V lost 3 bases to trimming and J lost 16 bases; unmatched junction nucleotides: 15. The CDR3 sequence is 14 residues long.

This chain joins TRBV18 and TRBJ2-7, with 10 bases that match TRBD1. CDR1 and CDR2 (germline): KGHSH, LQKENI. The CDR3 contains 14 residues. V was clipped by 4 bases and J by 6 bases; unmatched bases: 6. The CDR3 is CASSRTGGSGEQYF. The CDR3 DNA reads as TGTGCCAGCTCACGGACAGGGGGAAGCGGCGAGCAGTACTTC.

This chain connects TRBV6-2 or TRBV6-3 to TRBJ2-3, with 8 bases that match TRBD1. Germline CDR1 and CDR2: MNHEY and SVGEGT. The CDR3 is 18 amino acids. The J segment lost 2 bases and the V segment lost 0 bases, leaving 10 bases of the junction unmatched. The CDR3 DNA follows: TGTGCCAGCAGTTACTCGGCAGGGGGCTGGCTGACCACAGATACGCAGTATTTT. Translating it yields CASSYSAGGWLTTDTQYF.

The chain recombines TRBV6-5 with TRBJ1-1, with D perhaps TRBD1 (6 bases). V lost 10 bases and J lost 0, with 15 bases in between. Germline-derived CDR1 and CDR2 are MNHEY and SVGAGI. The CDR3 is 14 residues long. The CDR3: CATRVRGMNTEAFF. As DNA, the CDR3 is TGTGCCACCAGAGTGAGGGGGATGAACACTGAAGCTTTCTTT.